This TCR beta chain was recorded in a study of blood T cell repertoires in COVID-19. Across the whole study: The United States, Italy and Spain were the sources of the acute and convalescent COVID-19 samples. T cells, B-cell-depleted T cells, or PBMCs supplied cDNA or gDNA.

With respect to this clone: In the same sample, other DNA sequences code for this CDR3.

Per the authors' pipeline: From reference gene primer amplification, estimates of nucleated cell counts were derived. Clones were read by immunoSEQ multiplex PCR, and TCRdb kept only the in-frame ones, dropping some. From that table come the V and J calls and clone size; the DNA was used to work out D and trimming. The table shows 240,000 or so clones, with approximately 83% occurring only once. What was sequenced was peripheral blood. This clonotype originated in a woman aged 30 to 39 who had recovered from COVID-19.

The CDR3 loop is CASSLTGGTDTQYF. The CDR3 DNA follows: TGTGCCAGCAGCCTGACGGGAGGCACAGATACGCAGTATTTT. The chain links TRBV6-5 to TRBJ2-3; TRBD2 might be the D (6 bases). From germline, CDR1 is MNHEY and CDR2 SVGAGI. This CDR3 has 14 amino acids. V lost 6 bases and J 1 base, leaving 11 bases between the germline ends.